These 6 T cell receptor beta chains originate from one sample sequenced in a study of T cell responses to AZD1222 COVID-19 vaccine. Some clones are missing from TCRdb's copy, which holds only in-frame ones; the method was immunoSEQ multiplex PCR. The sample carries approximately 130,000 clones, roughly 89% recorded once. The source was peripheral blood, collected on day 0 of AZD1222 vaccination. The origin of the receptors is an adult in good health.

This chain connects TRBV4-1 to TRBJ2-2; the D is unclear. Germline CDR1 and CDR2: MGHRA and YSYEKL. This CDR3 is 17 amino acids long. Trimming took off 0 bases at V and 0 bases at J, with 11 bases between the two ends. In DNA form, the CDR3 reads TGCGCCAGCAGCCAAGAACCCCTTGCAGCGAACACCGGGGAGCTGTTTTTT. Amino acids: CASSQEPLAANTGELFF.

The V and J genes are TRBV6-1 and TRBJ2-3; 11 bases align to TRBD2. CDR3 length: 15 amino acids. V lost 2 bases and J lost 3; bases outside the gene matches: 1. Germline V lookup: CDR1 MNHNS, CDR2 SASEGT. The CDR3 loop is CASSERTSGTDTQYF. CDR3 bases: TGTGCCAGCAGTGAACGGACTAGCGGGACAGATACGCAGTATTTT.

The rearrangement joins TRBV7-9 to TRBJ2-2, with 10 positions matching TRBD2. CDR1 is SEHNR, CDR2 FQNEAQ, per germline (reference sequence). This CDR3 is built from 16 residues. V lost 5 bases to trimming and J lost 4 bases; unmatched junction nucleotides: 7. Written as DNA, the CDR3 is TGTGCCAGCAGCCCTCCAGCGGGGGGGCCCACCGGGGAGCTGTTTTTT. The encoded protein is CASSPPAGGPTGELFF.

The rearrangement uses TRBV5-1 and TRBJ2-5; TRBD2 agrees at 11 bases. Trimming removed 4 bases from V and 2 bases from J; junction bases left unmatched: 4. The CDR3 covers 15 residues. CDR1 is SGHRS, CDR2 YFSETQ, per germline. The CDR3 nucleotides read TGCGCCAGCAGCCGGGGACTAGCGGTACAAGAGACCCAGTACTTC. This sequence encodes CASSRGLAVQETQYF.

The chain couples TRBV7-2 to TRBJ2-5, with a possible D match to TRBD2 (6 bases). Trimming removed 1 base from V and 7 bases from J, with 10 bases in between. This CDR3 is built from 13 residues. CDR1 and CDR2 (germline): SGHTA, FQGNSA. The CDR3, as DNA: TGTGCCAGCAGCTTAGGACTAGAAGGGACCCAGTACTTC. Translating gives CASSLGLEGTQYF.

The chain links TRBV9 to TRBJ1-1, with D tentatively TRBD1 (6 bases). The CDR3 has 16 amino acids. Between the trimmed V and J ends, which lost 0 bases and 5 bases, there was a span of 17 bases. Germline CDR1 reads SGDLS; CDR2 reads YYNGEE. The CDR3: CASSVDPSGVGTEAFF. CDR3 nucleotides: TGTGCCAGCAGCGTAGATCCTTCAGGGGTTGGGACTGAAGCTTTCTTT.